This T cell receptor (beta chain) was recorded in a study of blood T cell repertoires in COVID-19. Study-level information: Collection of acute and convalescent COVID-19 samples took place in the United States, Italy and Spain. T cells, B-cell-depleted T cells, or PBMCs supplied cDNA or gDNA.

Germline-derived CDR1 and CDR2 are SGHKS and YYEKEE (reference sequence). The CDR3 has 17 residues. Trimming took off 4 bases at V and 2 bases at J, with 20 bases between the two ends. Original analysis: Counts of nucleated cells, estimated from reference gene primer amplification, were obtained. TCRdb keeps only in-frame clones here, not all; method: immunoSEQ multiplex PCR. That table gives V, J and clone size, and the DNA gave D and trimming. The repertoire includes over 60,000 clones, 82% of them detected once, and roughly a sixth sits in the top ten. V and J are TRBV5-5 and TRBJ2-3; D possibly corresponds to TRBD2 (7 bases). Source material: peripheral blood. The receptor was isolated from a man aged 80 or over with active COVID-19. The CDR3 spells CASSPAAGGGATDTQYF. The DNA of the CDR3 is TGTGCCAGCAGCCCCGCAGCAGGAGGGGGGGCCACAGATACGCAGTATTTT.